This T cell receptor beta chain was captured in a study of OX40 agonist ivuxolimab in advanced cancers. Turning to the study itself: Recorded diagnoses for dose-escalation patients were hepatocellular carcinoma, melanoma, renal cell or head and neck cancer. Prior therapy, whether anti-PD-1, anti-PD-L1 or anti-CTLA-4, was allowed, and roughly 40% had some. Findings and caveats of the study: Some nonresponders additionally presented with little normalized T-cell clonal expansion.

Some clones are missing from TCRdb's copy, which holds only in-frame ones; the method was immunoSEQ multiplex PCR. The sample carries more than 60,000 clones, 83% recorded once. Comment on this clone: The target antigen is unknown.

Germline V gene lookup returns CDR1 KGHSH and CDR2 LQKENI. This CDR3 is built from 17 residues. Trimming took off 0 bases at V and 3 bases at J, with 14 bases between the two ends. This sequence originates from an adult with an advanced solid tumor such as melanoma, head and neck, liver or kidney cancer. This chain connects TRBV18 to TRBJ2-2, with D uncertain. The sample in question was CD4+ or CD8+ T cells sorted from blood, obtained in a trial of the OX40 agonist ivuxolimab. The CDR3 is CASSPPVRAVYTGELFF. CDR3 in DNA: TGTGCCAGCTCACCACCTGTAAGGGCAGTTTACACCGGGGAGCTGTTTTTT.